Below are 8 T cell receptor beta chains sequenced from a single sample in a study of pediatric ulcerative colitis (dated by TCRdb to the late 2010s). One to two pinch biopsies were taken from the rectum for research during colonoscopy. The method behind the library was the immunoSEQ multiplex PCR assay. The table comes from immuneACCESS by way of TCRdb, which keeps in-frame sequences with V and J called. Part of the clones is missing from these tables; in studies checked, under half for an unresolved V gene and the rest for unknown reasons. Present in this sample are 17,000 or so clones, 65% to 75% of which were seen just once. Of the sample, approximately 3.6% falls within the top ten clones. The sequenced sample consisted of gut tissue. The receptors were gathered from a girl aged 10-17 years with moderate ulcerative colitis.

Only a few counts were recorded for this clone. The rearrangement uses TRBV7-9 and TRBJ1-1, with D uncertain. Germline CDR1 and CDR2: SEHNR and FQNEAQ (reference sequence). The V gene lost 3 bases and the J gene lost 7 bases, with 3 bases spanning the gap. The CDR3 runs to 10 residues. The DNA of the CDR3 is TGTGCCAGCAGCTTCCGTGAAGCTTTCTTT. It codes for CASSFREAFF.

CDR3 protein: CASKGGVSPLHF. CDR3 DNA sequence: TGTGCCAGCAAGGGAGGGGTTTCACCCCTCCACTTT. The V and J genes are TRBV2 and TRBJ1-6; D is possibly TRBD1 (5 bases). Germline CDR1 reads SNHLY; CDR2 reads FYNNEI. CDR3 length equals 12 residues. Trimming took 7 bases from V and 9 from J, leaving 10 bases between them. The full variable domain, with the rest looked up from reference TRBV2 and TRBJ1-6, is EPEVTQTPSHQVTQMGQEVILRCVPISNHLYFYWYRQILGQKVEFLVSFYNNEISEKSEIFDDQFSVERPDGSNFTLKIRSTKLEDSAMYFCASKGGVSPLHFGNGTRLTVT.

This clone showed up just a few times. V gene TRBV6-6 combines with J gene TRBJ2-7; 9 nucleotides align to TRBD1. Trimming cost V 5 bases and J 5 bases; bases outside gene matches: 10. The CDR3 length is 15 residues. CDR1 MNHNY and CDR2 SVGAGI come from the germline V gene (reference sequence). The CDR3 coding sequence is TGTGCCAGCAGTCGCCCCCGGGACAGGGTCCACGAGCAGTACTTC. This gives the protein CASSRPRDRVHEQYF.

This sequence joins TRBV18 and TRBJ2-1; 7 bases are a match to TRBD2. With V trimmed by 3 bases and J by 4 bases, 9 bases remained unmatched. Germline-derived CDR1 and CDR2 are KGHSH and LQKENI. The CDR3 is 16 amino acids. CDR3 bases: TGTGCCAGCTCACCTCTCCGAGCGGGACGATACAATGAGCAGTTCTTC. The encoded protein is CASSPLRAGRYNEQFF.

CDR3 in DNA: TGTGCCAGCAGCGTAGCTACGGGGACTAGCGGGGCCCAAGAGACCCAGTACTTC. Translating gives CASSVATGTSGAQETQYF. V and J are TRBV9 and TRBJ2-5, with TRBD2 matching 13 bases. The CDR3 runs 18 residues. CDR1 and CDR2 from the germline V gene are SGDLS and YYNGEE. J gave up 1 base and V 0 bases, and 6 bases lay outside the gene matches.

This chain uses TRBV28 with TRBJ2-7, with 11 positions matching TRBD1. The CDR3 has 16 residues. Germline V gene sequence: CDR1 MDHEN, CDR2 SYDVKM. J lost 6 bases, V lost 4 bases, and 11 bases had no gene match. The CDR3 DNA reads TGTGCCAGCAGTTCCGAATTCGGGACAGGGGGAGGCGAGCAGTACTTC. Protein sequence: CASSSEFGTGGGEQYF.

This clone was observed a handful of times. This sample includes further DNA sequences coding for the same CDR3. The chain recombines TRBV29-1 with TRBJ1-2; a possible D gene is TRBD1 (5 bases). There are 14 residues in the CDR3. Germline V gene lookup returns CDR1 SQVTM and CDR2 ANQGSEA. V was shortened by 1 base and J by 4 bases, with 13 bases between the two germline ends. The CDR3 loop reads CSVEGRGRGYGYTF. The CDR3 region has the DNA TGCAGCGTTGAAGGGAGGGGAAGAGGCTATGGCTACACCTTC.

The CDR3 DNA reads TGTGCCATCAGTGAGTCGCGGGAGAAGCACAATGAGCAGTTCTTC. It specifies CAISESREKHNEQFF. The chain is built from TRBV10-3 and TRBJ2-1, with TRBD2 matching over 7 bases. Unmatched junction bases numbered 4, after V lost 0 bases and J lost 5 bases. This CDR3 comprises 15 residues. CDR1 ENHRY and CDR2 SYGVKD come from the germline V gene.